This TCR beta chain was retrieved from a study of T cells in Graves' hyperthyroidism and ophthalmopathy. Study-wide background: Peripheral blood was collected at initial diagnosis, before any treatment.

Study results and limitations: The model identified upcoming ophthalmopathy a median about six months ahead of onset.

Extraction of PBMCs used roughly 9.6 ml of fresh peripheral blood. Using RNA transcripts as the source, TCR beta CDR3 regions were amplified. An initial round of RT-PCR targeting the TCR CDR3 relied on the HTBI primer set. TCRdb reprocessed the multiplex PCR reads with MiXCR, giving one entry per CDR3 protein. Among about 380,000 distinct CDR3 sequences listed, roughly 15% were seen once. This clonotype was counted at least ten times. Its target is unknown. The specimen sequenced was blood. The receptor was derived from a woman aged 25-40 years with Graves' ophthalmopathy.

The CDR3 nucleotides are TGTGCCAGCACCTCCGGGGAGGGGTATGAGGCATTATGGGGCTACACCTTC. It yields the protein CASTSGEGYEALWGYTF. The V and J genes are TRBV13 and TRBJ1-2, with D possibly TRBD1 on 5 matching bases. The CDR3 has 17 amino acids. Deletions cut 7 bases from V and 8 bases from J, with 29 bases between. In germline, CDR1 is PRHDT, CDR2 FYEKMQ (reference sequence). The full variable domain, its missing parts supplied by reference TRBV13 and TRBJ1-2, is AAGVIQSPRHLIKEKRETATLKCYPIPRHDTVYWYQQGPGQDPQFLISFYEKMQSDKGSIPDRFSAQQFSDYHSELNMSSLELGDSALYFCASTSGEGYEALWGYTFGSGTRLTVV.